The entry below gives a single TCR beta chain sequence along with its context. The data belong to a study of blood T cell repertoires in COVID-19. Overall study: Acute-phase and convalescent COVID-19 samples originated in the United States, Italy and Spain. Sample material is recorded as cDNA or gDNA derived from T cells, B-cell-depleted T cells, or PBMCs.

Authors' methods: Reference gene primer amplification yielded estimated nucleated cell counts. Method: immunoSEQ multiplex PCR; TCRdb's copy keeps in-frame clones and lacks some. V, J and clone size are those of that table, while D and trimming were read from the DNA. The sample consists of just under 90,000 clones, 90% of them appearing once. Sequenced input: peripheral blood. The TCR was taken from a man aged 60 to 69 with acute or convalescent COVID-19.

This CDR3 is CASDPDREVYGYTF. The CDR3 DNA is TGTGCCAGCGATCCGGACAGGGAGGTCTATGGCTACACCTTC. V and J are TRBV6-5 and TRBJ1-2, with TRBD1 identical over 8 bases. Germline CDR1 and CDR2: MNHEY and SVGAGI. The CDR3 contains 14 residues. The V and J ends lost 8 bases and 4 bases, in that order; junction bases with no gene match: 9.